Below are 30 T cell receptor beta chains sequenced from a single sample in a study of CD8 T cells in Susac syndrome. Random hexamers were used to reverse transcribe an amount of about 0.45 to 1 ug RNA. Each CDR3 protein gets one entry after TCRdb re-called the immunoSEQ multiplex PCR reads with MiXCR. The data contain 120,000 or so distinct CDR3 sequences, around 94% of them seen just once; the ten biggest clones take up approximately 0.2%. The specimen sequenced was CD8+ T cells from PBMCs. Source of these receptors: a human donor with Susac syndrome.

The chain couples TRBV9 to TRBJ1-1; TRBD1 agrees at 9 bases. J was trimmed by 0 bases and V by 4 bases; bases with no gene match: 7. Germline CDR1 SGDLS, CDR2 YYNGEE. The CDR3 is 16 residues long. CDR3 sequence reads: CASSPRTGVMNTEAFF. The CDR3 DNA follows: TGTGCCAGCAGCCCCCGGACAGGGGTGATGAACACTGAAGCTTTCTTT.

This chain links TRBV4-3 with TRBJ1-2, with 8 bases aligning to TRBD1. The CDR3 totals 18 residues. CDR1 and CDR2 from the germline V gene are LGHNA and YSLEER. V shed 0 bases and J 4 bases; nucleotides not matched to a gene: 13. CDR3 nucleotide sequence: TGCGCCAGCAGCCAAGATCGGTTGCAGGGGGCGCCTCCCTATGGCTACACCTTC. Translation gives CASSQDRLQGAPPYGYTF.

This clonotype was counted between two and nine times. The CDR3 nucleotides are TGTGCCAGCAGTTGGGCTAGCGGCCCCTACGAGCAGTACTTC. This encodes CASSWASGPYEQYF. This chain links TRBV6-5 with TRBJ2-7; 7 bases are shared with TRBD2. CDR1 and CDR2 from the germline V gene are MNHEY and SVGAGI. The J segment lost 2 bases and the V segment lost 4 bases, leaving 5 bases of the junction unmatched. The CDR3 loop spans 14 amino acids.

This chain connects TRBV30 to TRBJ2-7, with unresolved D. This CDR3 region has 14 residues. V was trimmed by 2 bases and J by 6 bases, leaving 17 bases between them. From germline, CDR1 is GTSNPN and CDR2 SVGIG (reference sequence). CDR3 sequence: CAWSRTGPTSEQYF. The CDR3 DNA reads as TGTGCCTGGAGTCGTACCGGGCCCACCAGCGAGCAGTACTTC.

The chain carries TRBV9 and TRBJ2-7; D unresolved. The CDR3 has 13 residues. Trimming removed 5 bases at V and 2 bases at J, with 11 bases between. The germline gives CDR1 SGDLS, CDR2 YYNGEE. In DNA form, the CDR3 reads TGTGCCAGCAGTGAGCCTCAACCCTACGAGCAGTACTTC. It is translated as CASSEPQPYEQYF.

The chain recombines TRBV29-1 with TRBJ2-1, with 12 bases matching TRBD2. CDR3 length: 14 residues. The V gene's germline CDR1 is SQVTM and CDR2 ANQGSEA. V dropped 6 bases and J dropped 8; count of bases not matched to a gene: 8. The CDR3, as DNA: TGCAGCGTCATCCGGACTAGCGGGAAGGATGAGCAGTTCTTC. As protein: CSVIRTSGKDEQFF.

CDR3 sequence (DNA): TGTGCCAGTAGTATCGCTAGCGGTTCCTACGAGCAGTACTTC. Its translation is CASSIASGSYEQYF. The chain has TRBV19 and TRBJ2-7, with 7 bases lining up with TRBD2. The CDR3 has 14 amino acids. Germline assignment: CDR1 LNHDA and CDR2 SQIVND (reference sequence). Trimming at V came to 3 bases and at J to 1 base, leaving 3 bases not matched to a gene.

The chain couples TRBV2 to TRBJ2-7, with D possibly being TRBD1 (6 bases). Trimming left V 7 bases short and J 5 bases short, with 24 bases between. The CDR3 runs 16 residues. The V gene's germline CDR1 is SNHLY and CDR2 FYNNEI. The CDR3 nucleotides read TGTGCCAGCATGGGCATTGACACAGGGAACTCAGACGAGCAGTACTTC. As protein: CASMGIDTGNSDEQYF.

V usage is TRBV4-1 and J usage is TRBJ1-4, with TRBD1 matching over 9 bases. Trimming at V came to 3 bases and at J to 5 bases, leaving 4 bases not matched to a gene. This CDR3 is 15 amino acids long. CDR1 is MGHRA and CDR2 is YSYEKL in the germline V gene. The chain's CDR3 is CASSQTDRGNEKLFF. The CDR3 DNA reads TGCGCCAGCAGCCAGACCGACAGGGGGAATGAAAAACTGTTTTTT.

The rearrangement uses TRBV4-3 and TRBJ2-3; the match to TRBD2 covers 9 bases. Trimming cost V 0 bases and J 4 bases; bases outside gene matches: 5. The CDR3 sequence is 16 residues long. Germline V lookup: CDR1 LGHNA, CDR2 YSLEER. The CDR3 DNA sequence: TGCGCCAGCAGCCAAGAGACTCGCGGGAGGGCAGATACGCAGTATTTT. This gives the protein CASSQETRGRADTQYF.

The chain is built from TRBV4-3 and TRBJ2-5; tentatively, D is TRBD2 (6 bases). Trimming pared 0 bases from V and 4 bases from J, leaving 15 bases between. Germline lookup yields CDR1 LGHNA and CDR2 YSLEER. The CDR3 extends over 16 amino acids. The CDR3: CASSQELQRAVETQYF. In DNA, the CDR3 is TGCGCCAGCAGCCAAGAGTTGCAGCGGGCCGTAGAGACCCAGTACTTC.

The chain links TRBV9 to TRBJ2-7; TRBD1 aligns across 9 bases. J gave up 5 bases and V 3 bases, and 6 bases lay outside the gene matches. Germline lookup yields CDR1 SGDLS and CDR2 YYNGEE. This CDR3 has 14 residues. The CDR3 protein is CASSAQGADNEQYF. The CDR3 nucleotides are TGTGCCAGCAGCGCACAGGGGGCGGACAACGAGCAGTACTTC.

The chain employs TRBV7-9 and TRBJ2-7, with D perhaps TRBD2 (6 bases). V dropped 3 bases and J dropped 3 bases, with 9 bases sitting between them. The CDR3 consists of 13 residues. Germline V CDR1 and CDR2: SEHNR, FQNEAQ (reference sequence). Written as DNA, the CDR3 is TGTGCCAGCAGCTTGGCGGGGTTCTACGAGCAGTACTTC. As protein: CASSLAGFYEQYF.

The rearrangement links TRBV3-1 to TRBJ2-7; D is undetermined. Germline CDR1 is LGHDT and CDR2 is YNNKEL (reference sequence). The CDR3 extends over 14 amino acids. Trimming stripped 4 bases from V and 2 bases from J, with 12 bases between. CDR3 nucleotide sequence: TGTGCCAGCAGCCCGAACCCGGGCCCCTACGAGCAGTACTTC. This encodes CASSPNPGPYEQYF.

The J gene is TRBJ1-1, the V gene TRBV2; D not certain. The V gene's germline CDR1 is SNHLY and CDR2 FYNNEI. There are 15 residues in the CDR3. The ends were cut back, 0 bases at V and 2 bases at J, with 10 bases in the middle. The CDR3 loop reads CASSEAPSVNTEAFF. DNA of the CDR3: TGTGCCAGCAGTGAAGCCCCCTCCGTAAACACTGAAGCTTTCTTT. The variable domain in full, completed from reference TRBV2 and TRBJ1-1, reads EPEVTQTPSHQVTQMGQEVILRCVPISNHLYFYWYRQILGQKVEFLVSFYNNEISEKSEIFDDQFSVERPDGSNFTLKIRSTKLEDSAMYFCASSEAPSVNTEAFFGQGTRLTVV.

CDR3 region: CASSASPGNEQYF. DNA of the CDR3: TGTGCCAGCAGTGCCAGCCCTGGGAACGAGCAGTACTTC. The rearrangement joins TRBV25-1 to TRBJ2-7; D ambiguous. The V gene lost 4 bases and the J gene lost 5 bases, with 12 bases spanning the gap. The CDR3 covers 13 residues. From germline, CDR1 is MGHDK and CDR2 SYGVNS.

The J gene is TRBJ2-7, the V gene TRBV14, with 11 bases lining up with TRBD1. CDR1 is SGHDN, CDR2 FVKESK, per germline. There are 15 residues in the CDR3. The V gene end was trimmed by 0 bases and the J gene end by 4 bases; junction bases not matched to a gene: 2. As DNA, the CDR3 is TGTGCCAGCAGCCAAGACTGGGACAGGGGGTACGAGCAGTACTTC. Translating it yields CASSQDWDRGYEQYF.

V usage is TRBV30 and J usage is TRBJ1-1; D gene ambiguous. V shed 4 bases and J shed 1 base, with 4 bases lying between them. This CDR3 has 11 residues. In germline, CDR1 is GTSNPN, CDR2 SVGIG (reference sequence). The DNA for the CDR3 is TGTGCCTGGAACGGGAACACTGAAGCTTTCTTT. Translation: CAWNGNTEAFF.

The V and J genes are TRBV30 and TRBJ2-1, with 9 bases matching TRBD2. V gave up 0 bases and J gave up 5 bases; unmatched junction bases: 2. The CDR3 runs to 14 residues. The germline V gene has CDR1 GTSNPN and CDR2 SVGIG (reference sequence). This chain's CDR3 is CAWSVASGNNEQFF. The CDR3 DNA reads TGTGCCTGGAGTGTAGCTAGCGGGAACAATGAGCAGTTCTTC. Full variable domain (missing parts from reference TRBV30 and TRBJ2-1): SQTIHQWPATLVQPVGSPLSLECTVEGTSNPNLYWYRQAAGRGLQLLFYSVGIGQISSEVPQNLSASRPQDRQFILSSKKLLLSDSGFYLCAWSVASGNNEQFFGPGTRLTVL.

This clonotype has just a few counts. The V and J genes are TRBV4-1 and TRBJ2-2; 7 nucleotides match TRBD2. V lost 0 bases, J lost 2 bases, and 9 bases stayed unmatched. The CDR3 covers 18 residues. Germline V lookup: CDR1 MGHRA, CDR2 YSYEKL. The DNA for the CDR3 is TGCGCCAGCAGCCAAGATAGGCTAGCGGAGATAAACACCGGGGAGCTGTTTTTT. It yields the protein CASSQDRLAEINTGELFF.

This chain connects TRBV9 to TRBJ2-1, with D perhaps TRBD1 or TRBD2 (6 bases each). CDR1 and CDR2 (germline): SGDLS, YYNGEE. The CDR3 extends over 13 amino acids. Deletions cut 3 bases from V and 8 bases from J, with 12 bases between. CDR3 residues: CASSDWGADEQFF. In nucleotides, the CDR3 is TGTGCCAGCAGCGACTGGGGGGCTGATGAGCAGTTCTTC.

The chain uses TRBV20-1 and TRBJ2-5; 11 bases agree with TRBD2. Trimming cost V 4 bases and J 1 base; bases outside gene matches: 8. From germline, CDR1 is DFQATT and CDR2 SNEGSKA (reference sequence). There are 16 residues in the CDR3. The CDR3 is CSANQRGLAVQETQYF. The DNA of the CDR3 is TGCAGTGCTAACCAGCGGGGACTAGCGGTCCAAGAGACCCAGTACTTC.

The V call is TRBV9, the J call TRBJ1-2; D is unresolved. CDR3 length equals 13 residues. Looked up from germline, CDR1 is SGDLS and CDR2 is YYNGEE. V was shortened by 3 bases and J by 4 bases, with 10 bases between the two germline ends. CDR3 sequence reads: CASSGSNLYGYTF. CDR3 DNA: TGTGCCAGCAGCGGCAGCAATCTCTATGGCTACACCTTC.

The rearrangement joins TRBV3-1 to TRBJ1-1; TRBD1 aligns across 7 bases. The CDR3 has 17 amino acids. Germline lookup yields CDR1 LGHDT and CDR2 YNNKEL (reference sequence). J lost 3 bases, V lost 1 base, and 11 bases had no gene match. The CDR3 spells CASSQVATGELDTEAFF. The CDR3 DNA reads TGTGCCAGCAGCCAAGTTGCAACAGGGGAGTTGGACACTGAAGCTTTCTTT.

The chain combines TRBV5-6 with TRBJ2-7; D is unresolved. V lost 0 bases, J lost 5 bases, and 9 bases lay in between. This CDR3 is 13 amino acids long. Germline V gene lookup returns CDR1 SGHDT and CDR2 YYEEEE. CDR3 protein: CASSLGSLDEQYF. Written as DNA, the CDR3 is TGTGCCAGCAGCTTGGGTTCATTGGACGAGCAGTACTTC.

The rearrangement links TRBV24-1 to TRBJ2-5; 12 positions agree with TRBD2. Germline trimming cut 2 bases from V and 2 bases from J; bases unmatched to any gene: 17. Germline V gene data show CDR1 as KGHDR and CDR2 as SFDVKD. This CDR3 region has 21 residues. The CDR3 nucleotides read TGTGCCACCAGTGATTCGGGGCCCTCGGGAGGACTAGCGGGGAATCAAGAGACCCAGTACTTC. Its translation is CATSDSGPSGGLAGNQETQYF.

This clonotype was found once. This chain uses TRBV4-3 with TRBJ1-2; no clear D gene. This CDR3 contains 14 residues. Trimming shortened V by 0 bases and J by 4 bases, and 9 bases separated the two germline ends. Germline V gene sequence: CDR1 LGHNA, CDR2 YSLEER. CDR3 sequence (DNA): TGCGCCAGCAGCCAAGAGGTTTACGCCTATGGCTACACCTTC. Protein sequence: CASSQEVYAYGYTF.

The J gene is TRBJ2-1, the V gene TRBV20-1; D is perhaps TRBD1 or TRBD2 (6 bases each). Deletions cut 5 bases from V and 4 bases from J, with 15 bases between. CDR3 length: 14 residues. Germline V gene lookup returns CDR1 DFQATT and CDR2 SNEGSKA (reference sequence). Here the CDR3 DNA reads TGCAGTGCTCCAACTAGGGGGGATTACAATGAGCAGTTCTTC. Translation gives CSAPTRGDYNEQFF.

The chain combines TRBV4-1 with TRBJ2-5; D gene uncertain. The CDR3 covers 15 residues. Germline assignment: CDR1 MGHRA and CDR2 YSYEKL. V lost 1 base to trimming and J lost 2 bases, with 11 bases between them. CDR3 protein: CASSQVPTGQETQYF. DNA of the CDR3: TGCGCCAGCAGCCAAGTCCCCACCGGACAAGAGACCCAGTACTTC.

The rearrangement uses TRBV28 and TRBJ1-5; D ambiguous. The CDR3 covers 13 residues. Deletions cut 5 bases from V and 9 bases from J, with 14 bases between. CDR1 is MDHEN and CDR2 is SYDVKM in the germline V gene. CDR3 DNA sequence: TGTGCCAGCAGTCTCAGTAGCCTTGGGCCCCAGCATTTT. Residues: CASSLSSLGPQHF.